The 3 T cell receptor beta chains presented below share a single source sample, sequenced in a study of beta chain features in type 1 diabetes. Reverse transcribing all isolated RNA meant expressed TCRB transcripts were sequenced. Method: immunoSEQ multiplex PCR; TCRdb's copy keeps in-frame clones and lacks some. The sample contains approximately 240,000 clones, 16% of which appear only once. Study observations and caveats: Researchers report that Type 1 diabetes patients had moderately but significantly shorter TCRB CDR3s across all four CD4+ subsets.

These receptors are not linked to any known antigen. The sequenced sample was naive CD4+ T cells from blood. Source of these receptors: a man aged 25-45 years with type 1 diabetes.

This clone was seen a handful of times. The V and J genes are TRBV7-8 and TRBJ2-1; TRBD2 matches 9 bases. The CDR3 length is 16 residues. V gave up 1 base and J gave up 5 bases; unmatched junction bases: 6. Germline V gene data show CDR1 as SGHVS and CDR2 as FQNEAQ. The CDR3 DNA reads as TGTGCCAGCAGCTTAGTTGCTGCTAGCGGGAACAATGAGCAGTTCTTC. Translation gives CASSLVAASGNNEQFF.

This chain joins TRBV29-1 and TRBJ1-5; maybe TRBD1 (5 bases). CDR3 length: 12 amino acids. With 5 bases removed from V and 0 bases from J, the gap between germline ends came to 5 bases. Germline values: CDR1 SQVTM, CDR2 ANQGSEA. CDR3 sequence reads: CSVRGSNQPQHF. Written as DNA, the CDR3 is TGCAGCGTTAGGGGTAGCAATCAGCCCCAGCATTTT.

This clone was seen a handful of times. V and J are TRBV30 and TRBJ2-7; D remains ambiguous. CDR3 length: 14 residues. Per the germline V gene, CDR1 is GTSNPN and CDR2 is SVGIG (reference sequence). Trimming cost V 4 bases and J 6 bases, with 19 bases left between them. CDR3 nucleotide sequence: TGTGCCTGGATCCTGTCCGGGCCCCGGACCGAGCAGTACTTC. It encodes CAWILSGPRTEQYF.